The source of this T cell receptor beta chain is a study of shared clonotypes between healthy human individuals. Overall study results and limits: Generation probability values for non-shared clonotypes were lower than those for clonotypes shared by all four donors. Rarefaction showed that sequencing of sorted subsets was incomplete (despite large depth).

The CDR3 has 16 residues. Germline V gives CDR1 SGHRS, CDR2 YFSETQ. V lost 0 bases and J 1 base, leaving 11 bases between the germline ends. Note on this clone: What it binds is not known. Other DNA sequences from this sample encode an identical CDR3 as well.

Each sample came from a Caucasian adult donor living in Nashville, Tennessee. From CD4+ cells came CD45RA+ naive and CD45RA-negative memory subsets. TCRdb's copy holds only in-frame clones and misses some; the assay was immunoSEQ multiplex PCR. The sample has 2 million to 2.5 million clones; 95% are singletons. Material: naive CD4+ T cells sorted from blood. Stated subset: CD45RA+ positively selected. The genes are TRBV5-1 and TRBJ2-1; the D gene could be TRBD1 or TRBD2 (6 bases each). The receptor comes from a man aged 18 to 30 in good health. The CDR3 here is CASSLAGGASYNEQFF. CDR3 in DNA: TGCGCCAGCAGCTTGGCCGGGGGCGCTTCCTACAATGAGCAGTTCTTC.